The clone carrying this T cell receptor (beta chain) has at least ten counts. Its antigen remains unidentified. The source of the sample is a study of neurological immune-mediated disorders. 2 million PBMCs stored at -80 C were the source of the unsorted libraries. Template-switch 5'RACE cDNA synthesis added a 10-nucleotide unique molecular identifier. TCRdb re-analysed the 5' RACE reads in MiXCR, keeping a single row per CDR3 protein. The repertoire has about 59,000 distinct CDR3 sequences, roughly 3.2% of them found once; the top ten carry around 3.1%. Study-level points and caveats: CDR3 amino acid sequences found in expanded clones were never shared across subjects, suggesting private repertoires in all groups.

Germline V lookup: CDR1 MNHEY, CDR2 SVGAGI. This CDR3 is 15 amino acids long. V gave up 4 bases and J gave up 8 bases, with 20 bases separating them. The V and J genes are TRBV6-5 and TRBJ1-2; D is perhaps TRBD1 (5 bases). This clonotype was obtained from a woman in her twenties or thirties with multiple sclerosis. Sequenced input: PBMCs. The CDR3 nucleotides are TGTGCCAGCAGTTCGCCCAGCCTAGGGGCGCGAGGCTACACCTTC. Amino acids: CASSSPSLGARGYTF.